This TCR beta chain was obtained from a study of T cells in Graves' hyperthyroidism and ophthalmopathy. V gave up 2 bases and J gave up 6 bases, with 14 bases separating them. The CDR3 length is 14 residues. From germline, CDR1 is KGHSH and CDR2 LQKENI. RNA transcripts yielded amplified TCR beta CDR3 regions. The HTBI primer set was used in a first-round RT-PCR of the TCR CDR3. TCRdb reanalysed the multiplex PCR reads using MiXCR and keeps one entry per CDR3 protein. The sample holds fewer than 650,000 distinct CDR3 sequences, under 15% seen once. This chain links TRBV18 with TRBJ2-7; D may match TRBD1 or TRBD2 (6 bases each). The source material was blood. The source is a woman aged 35 to 49 with Graves' ophthalmopathy. CDR3: CASSPLWGATEQYF. CDR3 DNA sequence: TGTGCCAGCTCACCATTATGGGGGGCGACCGAGCAGTACTTC.